At least ten counts were recorded for the clone carrying this T cell receptor beta chain. Its antigen is currently unknown. This specimen comes from a study of regulatory T cells in long-lasting Graves disease. The authors built TCR beta libraries using iRepertoire HTBI primers and Arm-PCR of CDR3 regions. MiXCR, run by TCRdb on the multiplex PCR reads, gives a single entry per CDR3 protein. This sample carries 550,000 to 700,000 distinct CDR3 sequences, roughly a sixth of them seen once, and the ten largest clones take approximately 12%. The V and J ends lost 1 base and 2 bases respectively, with 16 bases between them. The CDR3 sequence is 17 residues long. Time point indicated: newly diagnosed GD, antithyroid drugs for less than 3 months. Preparation of the TCR library used RNA extracted from PBMCs. Study-level results: Patients whose Graves' disease persisted exhibited lower TCR diversity than those newly diagnosed.

This same sample was also taken into another study, of T cells in Graves' hyperthyroidism and ophthalmopathy.

This clonotype was sampled from a man aged 18 to 35 with Graves disease. The input for sequencing was peripheral blood mononuclear cells (PBMCs), taken at new diagnosis, from a patient treated with antithyroid drugs. The V call is TRBV12-3 or TRBV12-4, the J call TRBJ2-3; tentatively, D is TRBD1 or TRBD2 (7 bases each). The CDR3 loop is CASSLGGGGRPTDTQYF. CDR3 sequence (DNA): TGTGCCAGCAGTTTAGGGGGAGGGGGCAGACCCACAGATACGCAGTATTTT.